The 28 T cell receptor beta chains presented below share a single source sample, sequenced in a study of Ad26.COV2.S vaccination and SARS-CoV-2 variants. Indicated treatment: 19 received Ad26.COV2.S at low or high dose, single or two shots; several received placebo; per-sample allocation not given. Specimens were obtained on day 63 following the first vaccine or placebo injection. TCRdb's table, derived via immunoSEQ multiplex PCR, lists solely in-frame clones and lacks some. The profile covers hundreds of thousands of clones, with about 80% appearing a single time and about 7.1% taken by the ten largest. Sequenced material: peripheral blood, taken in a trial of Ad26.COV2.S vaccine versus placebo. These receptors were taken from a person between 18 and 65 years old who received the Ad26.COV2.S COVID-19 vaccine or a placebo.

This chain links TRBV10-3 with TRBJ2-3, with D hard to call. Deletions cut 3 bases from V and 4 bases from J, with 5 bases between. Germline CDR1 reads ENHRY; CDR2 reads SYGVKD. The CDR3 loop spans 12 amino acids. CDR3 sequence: CAISEGADTQYF. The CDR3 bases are TGTGCCATCAGTGAAGGTGCAGATACGCAGTATTTT.

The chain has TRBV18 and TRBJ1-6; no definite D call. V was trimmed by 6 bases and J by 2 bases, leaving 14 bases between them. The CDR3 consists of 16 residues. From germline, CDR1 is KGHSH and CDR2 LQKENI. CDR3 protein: CASSVSQAAYNSPLHF. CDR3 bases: TGTGCCAGCTCCGTGTCCCAGGCAGCCTATAATTCACCCCTCCACTTT.

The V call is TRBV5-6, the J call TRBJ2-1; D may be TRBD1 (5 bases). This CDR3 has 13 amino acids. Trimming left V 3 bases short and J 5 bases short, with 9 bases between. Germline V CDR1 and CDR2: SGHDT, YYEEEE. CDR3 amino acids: CASSSSRDNEQFF. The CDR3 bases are TGTGCCAGCAGCTCAAGCAGGGACAATGAGCAGTTCTTC.

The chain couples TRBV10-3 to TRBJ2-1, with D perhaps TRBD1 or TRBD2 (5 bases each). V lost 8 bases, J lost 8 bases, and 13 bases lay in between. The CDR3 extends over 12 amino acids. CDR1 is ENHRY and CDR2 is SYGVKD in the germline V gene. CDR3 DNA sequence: TGTGCCATCTCTGGGGGTAGCGATGAGCAGTTCTTC. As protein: CAISGGSDEQFF.

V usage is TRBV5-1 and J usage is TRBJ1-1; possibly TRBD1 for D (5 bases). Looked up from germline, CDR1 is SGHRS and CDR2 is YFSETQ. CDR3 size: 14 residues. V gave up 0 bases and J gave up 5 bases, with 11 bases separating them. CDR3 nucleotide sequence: TGCGCCAGCAGCTTGGTTCAAGGGGATACTGAAGCTTTCTTT. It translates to CASSLVQGDTEAFF.

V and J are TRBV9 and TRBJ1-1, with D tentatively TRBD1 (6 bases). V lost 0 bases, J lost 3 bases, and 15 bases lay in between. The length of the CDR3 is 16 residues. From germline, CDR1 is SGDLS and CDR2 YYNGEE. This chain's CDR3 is CASSVGTGWGHTEAFF. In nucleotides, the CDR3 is TGTGCCAGCAGCGTAGGTACGGGGTGGGGGCACACTGAAGCTTTCTTT.

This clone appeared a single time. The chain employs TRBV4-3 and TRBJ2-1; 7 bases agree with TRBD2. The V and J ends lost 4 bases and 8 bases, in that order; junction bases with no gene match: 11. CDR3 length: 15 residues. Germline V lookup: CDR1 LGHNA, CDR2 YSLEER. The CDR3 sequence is CASSRWDYPEDEQFF. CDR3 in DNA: TGCGCCAGCAGCCGATGGGACTATCCCGAGGATGAGCAGTTCTTC.

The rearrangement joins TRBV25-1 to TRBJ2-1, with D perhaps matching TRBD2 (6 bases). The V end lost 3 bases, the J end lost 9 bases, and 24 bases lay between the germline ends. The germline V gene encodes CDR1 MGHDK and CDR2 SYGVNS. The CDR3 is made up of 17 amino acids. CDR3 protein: CASSEARGMGYYAEQFF. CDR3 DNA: TGTGCCAGCAGTGAGGCCCGGGGGATGGGATACTACGCTGAGCAGTTCTTC.

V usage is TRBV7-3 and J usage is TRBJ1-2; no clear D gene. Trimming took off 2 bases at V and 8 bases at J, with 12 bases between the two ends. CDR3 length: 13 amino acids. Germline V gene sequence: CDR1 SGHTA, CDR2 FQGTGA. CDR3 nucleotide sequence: TGTGCCAGCAGCTTAGCAGGTGGCGGGGGCTACACCTTC. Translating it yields CASSLAGGGGYTF.

The CDR3 sequence: CASRGRWGKTGTGDGELFF. CDR3 nucleotides: TGTGCCAGCAGGGGTAGGTGGGGAAAAACCGGGACAGGAGACGGGGAGCTGTTTTTT. This chain connects TRBV7-9 to TRBJ2-2; 8 nucleotides agree with TRBD1. Germline CDR1 is SEHNR and CDR2 is FQNEAQ (reference sequence). V shed 6 bases and J 7 bases; nucleotides not matched to a gene: 22. This CDR3 is built from 19 residues.

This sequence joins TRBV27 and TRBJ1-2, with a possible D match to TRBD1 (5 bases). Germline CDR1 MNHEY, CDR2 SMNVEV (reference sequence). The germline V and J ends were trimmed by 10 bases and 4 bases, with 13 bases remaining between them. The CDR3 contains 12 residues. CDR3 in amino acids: CATMGGVYGYTF. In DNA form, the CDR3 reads TGTGCCACCATGGGAGGGGTCTATGGCTACACCTTC.

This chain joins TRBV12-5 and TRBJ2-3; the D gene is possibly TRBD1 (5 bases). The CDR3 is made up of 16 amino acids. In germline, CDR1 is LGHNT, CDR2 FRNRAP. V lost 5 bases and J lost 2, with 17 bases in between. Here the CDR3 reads CASGPQRRTSTDTQYF. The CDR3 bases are TGTGCTAGTGGTCCCCAAAGGCGGACATCCACAGATACGCAGTATTTT.

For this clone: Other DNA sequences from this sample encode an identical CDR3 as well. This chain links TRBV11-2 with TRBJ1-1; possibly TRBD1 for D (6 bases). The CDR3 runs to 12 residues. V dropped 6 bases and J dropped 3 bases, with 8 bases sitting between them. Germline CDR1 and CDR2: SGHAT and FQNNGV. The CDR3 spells CASRTGYTEAFF. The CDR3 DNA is TGTGCCAGCAGGACAGGATACACTGAAGCTTTCTTT.

The CDR3 coding sequence is TGCGCCAGCAGCTTGTTGGACCAAAACAATGAGCAGTTCTTC. As protein: CASSLLDQNNEQFF. The chain links TRBV5-1 to TRBJ2-1; D call uncertain. Germline V gene data show CDR1 as SGHRS and CDR2 as YFSETQ. V was cut by 1 base and J by 5 bases, with 10 bases left in between. This CDR3 region has 14 residues.

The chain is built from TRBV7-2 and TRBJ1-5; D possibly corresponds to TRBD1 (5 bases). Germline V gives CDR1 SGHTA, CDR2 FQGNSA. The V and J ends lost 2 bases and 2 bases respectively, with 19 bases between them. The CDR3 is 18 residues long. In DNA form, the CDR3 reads TGTGCCAGCAGCTTAAGAGGGGCTGGGGAGACTCGCAATCAGCCCCAGCATTTT. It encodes CASSLRGAGETRNQPQHF.

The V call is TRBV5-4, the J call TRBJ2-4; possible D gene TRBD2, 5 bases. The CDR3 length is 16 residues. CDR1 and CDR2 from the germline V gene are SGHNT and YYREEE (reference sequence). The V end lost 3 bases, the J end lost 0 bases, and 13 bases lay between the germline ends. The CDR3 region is CASSSRVLLAKNIQYF. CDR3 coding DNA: TGTGCCAGCAGCTCGAGGGTCTTACTAGCCAAAAACATTCAGTACTTC.

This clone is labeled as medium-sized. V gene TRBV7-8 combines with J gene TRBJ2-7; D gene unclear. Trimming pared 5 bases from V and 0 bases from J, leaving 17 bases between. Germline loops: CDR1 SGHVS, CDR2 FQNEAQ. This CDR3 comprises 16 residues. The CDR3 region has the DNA TGTGCCAGCAGCCTATCGCGTGAAACACCCTCCTACGAGCAGTACTTC. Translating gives CASSLSRETPSYEQYF.

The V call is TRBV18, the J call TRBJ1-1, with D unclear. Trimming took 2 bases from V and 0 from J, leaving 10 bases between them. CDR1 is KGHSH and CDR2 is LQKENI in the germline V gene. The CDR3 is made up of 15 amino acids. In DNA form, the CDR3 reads TGTGCCAGCTCACCAGCGCCAAGTTTGAACACTGAAGCTTTCTTT. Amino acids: CASSPAPSLNTEAFF.

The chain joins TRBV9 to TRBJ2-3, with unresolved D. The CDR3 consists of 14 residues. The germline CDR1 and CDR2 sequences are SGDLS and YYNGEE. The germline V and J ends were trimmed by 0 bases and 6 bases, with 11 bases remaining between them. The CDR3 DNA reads TGTGCCAGCAGCGTAGACTCGGGTGGGGATACGCAGTATTTT. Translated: CASSVDSGGDTQYF.

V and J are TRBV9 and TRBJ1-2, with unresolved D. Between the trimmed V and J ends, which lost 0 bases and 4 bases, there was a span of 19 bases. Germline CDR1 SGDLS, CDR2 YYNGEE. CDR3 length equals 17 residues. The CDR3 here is CASSVASTPPPGYGYTF. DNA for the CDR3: TGTGCCAGCAGCGTAGCTAGTACACCACCACCTGGCTATGGCTACACCTTC. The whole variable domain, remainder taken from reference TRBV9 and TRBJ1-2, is DSGVTQTPKHLITATGQRVTLRCSPRSGDLSVYWYQQSLDQGLQFLIQYYNGEERAKGNILERFSAQQFPDLHSELNLSSLELGDSALYFCASSVASTPPPGYGYTFGSGTRLTVV.

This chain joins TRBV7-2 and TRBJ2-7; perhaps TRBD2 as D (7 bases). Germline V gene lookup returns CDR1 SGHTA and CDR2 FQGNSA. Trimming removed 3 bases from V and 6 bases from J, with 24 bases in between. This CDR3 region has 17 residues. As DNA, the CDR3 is TGTGCCAGCAGCTTTGTCCTAGTGGGGGCGGGAGTAGGCGAGCAGTACTTC. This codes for CASSFVLVGAGVGEQYF. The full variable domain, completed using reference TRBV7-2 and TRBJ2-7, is GAGVSQSPSNKVTEKGKDVELRCDPISGHTALYWYRQSLGQGLEFLIYFQGNSAPDKSGLPSDRFSAERTGGSVSTLTIQRTQQEDSAVYLCASSFVLVGAGVGEQYFGPGTRLTVT.

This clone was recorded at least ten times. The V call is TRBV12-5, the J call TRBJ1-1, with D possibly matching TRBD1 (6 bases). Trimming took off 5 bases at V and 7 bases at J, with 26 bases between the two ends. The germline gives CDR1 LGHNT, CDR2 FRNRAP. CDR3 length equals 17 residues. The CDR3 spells CASGAPPGGSLRGEAFF. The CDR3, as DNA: TGTGCTAGTGGTGCCCCCCCGGGGGGCAGCCTCCGAGGTGAAGCTTTCTTT.

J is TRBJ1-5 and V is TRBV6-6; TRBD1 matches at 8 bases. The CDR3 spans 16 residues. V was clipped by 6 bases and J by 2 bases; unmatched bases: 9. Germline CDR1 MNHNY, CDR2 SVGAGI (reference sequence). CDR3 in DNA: TGTGCCAGCAGCTTTGACAGGGGTGGAGGCAATCAGCCCCAGCATTTT. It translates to CASSFDRGGGNQPQHF.

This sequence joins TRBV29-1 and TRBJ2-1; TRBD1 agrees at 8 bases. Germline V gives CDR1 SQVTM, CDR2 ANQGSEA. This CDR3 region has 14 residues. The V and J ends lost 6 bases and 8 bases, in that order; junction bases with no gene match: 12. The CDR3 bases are TGCAGCGTCGTGACAGGGGCCGCCCGCGATGAGCAGTTCTTC. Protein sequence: CSVVTGAARDEQFF.

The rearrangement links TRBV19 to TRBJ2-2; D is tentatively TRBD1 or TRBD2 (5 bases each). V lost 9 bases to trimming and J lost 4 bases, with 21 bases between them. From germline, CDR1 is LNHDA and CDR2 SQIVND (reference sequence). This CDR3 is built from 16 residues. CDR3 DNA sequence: TGTGCCAGCTGGGACGCCACGCGACGTAGCACCGGGGAGCTGTTTTTT. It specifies CASWDATRRSTGELFF. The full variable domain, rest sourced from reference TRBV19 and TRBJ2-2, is DGGITQSPKYLFRKEGQNVTLSCEQNLNHDAMYWYRQDPGQGLRLIYYSQIVNDFQKGDIAEGYSVSREKKESFPLTVTSAQKNPTAFYLCASWDATRRSTGELFFGEGSRLTVL.

CDR3: CASSQDRRSEKLFF. CDR3 bases: TGTGCCAGCAGCCAAGACAGGCGCAGTGAAAAACTGTTTTTT. The V and J genes are TRBV3-1 (or the pseudogene TRBV3-2) and TRBJ1-4; D not resolved. The germline V and J ends were trimmed by 0 bases and 7 bases, with 9 bases remaining between them. Germline V gene sequence: CDR1 LGHDT, CDR2 YNNKEL (reference sequence). The CDR3 is 14 residues long.

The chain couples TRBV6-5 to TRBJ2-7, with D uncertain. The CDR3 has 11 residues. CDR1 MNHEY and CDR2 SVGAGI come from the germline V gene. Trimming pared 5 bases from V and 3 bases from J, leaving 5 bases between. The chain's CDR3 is CASSRLYEQYF. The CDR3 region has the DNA TGTGCCAGCAGTCGCCTCTACGAGCAGTACTTC.

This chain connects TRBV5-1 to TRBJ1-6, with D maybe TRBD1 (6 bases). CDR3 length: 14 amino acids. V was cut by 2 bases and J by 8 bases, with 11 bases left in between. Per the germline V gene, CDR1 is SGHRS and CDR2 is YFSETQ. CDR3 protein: CASSLGGTDSPLHF. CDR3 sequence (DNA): TGCGCCAGCAGCTTAGGGGGTACGGATTCACCCCTCCACTTT.